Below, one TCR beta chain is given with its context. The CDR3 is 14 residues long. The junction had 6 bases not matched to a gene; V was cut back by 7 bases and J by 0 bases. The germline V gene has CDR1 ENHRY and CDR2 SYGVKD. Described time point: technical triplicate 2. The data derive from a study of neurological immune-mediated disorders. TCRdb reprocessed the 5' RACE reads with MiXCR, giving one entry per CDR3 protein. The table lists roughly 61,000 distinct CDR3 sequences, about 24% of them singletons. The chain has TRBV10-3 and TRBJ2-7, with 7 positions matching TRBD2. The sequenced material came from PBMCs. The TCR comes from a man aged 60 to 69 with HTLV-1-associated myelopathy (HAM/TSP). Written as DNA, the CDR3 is TGTGCCATCAAGGGAGCGGGGAGCTCCTACGAGCAGTACTTC. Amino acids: CAIKGAGSSYEQYF.